Detailed here is one T cell receptor beta chain. An end of the junction differs from the germline gene, which may be a read error. In the original workflow: Nucleated cell number was recorded as an estimate derived from reference gene primer amplification. Clones were read by immunoSEQ multiplex PCR, and TCRdb kept only the in-frame ones, dropping some. From that table come the V and J calls and clone size; the DNA was used to work out D and trimming. This table holds about 150,000 clones, approximately 90% found once. The data derive from a study of blood T cell repertoires in COVID-19. As for the study in general: The cDNA or gDNA used as material had been derived from T cells, B-cell-depleted T cells, or PBMCs.

Sequenced input: peripheral blood. This clonotype originated in a man in his 60s with active or convalescent COVID-19.

CDR3 coding DNA: TGTGCCAGCAGCTTAGGAGGCGGCCCTGAGCTCTTC. The encoded protein is CASSLGGGPELF. The rearrangement links TRBV7-9 to TRBJ2-1, with unresolved D. Germline V gene lookup returns CDR1 SEHNR and CDR2 FQNEAQ (reference sequence). CDR3 length: 12 residues.